This T cell receptor beta chain originates from a study of OX40 agonist ivuxolimab in advanced cancers. About the research overall: Ivuxolimab was administered intravenously to patients at 0.01 to 10 mg/kg every 2 weeks. Patients with prior anti-PD-1, anti-PD-L1 or anti-CTLA-4 therapy were eligible; approximately 37% had some.

Germline CDR1 reads GTSNPN; CDR2 reads SVGIG (reference sequence). The CDR3 sequence is 15 residues long. The ends were cut back, 2 bases at V and 8 bases at J, with 21 bases in the middle. Study findings and constraints: Circulating CD4+ and CD8+ T cells showed clonal expansion by week 6 at 0.1 to 3.0 mg/kg.

The table lists this clone with a count of one. Its antigen remains unidentified. Repertoires were generated with immunoSEQ multiplex PCR, while TCRdb's copy carries only in-frame clones and drops some. The sample records approximately 7,000 clones, 69% being singletons. This sequence joins TRBV30 and TRBJ1-2, with unresolved D. The sequence derives from an adult with an advanced solid tumor such as melanoma, head and neck, liver or kidney cancer. Specimen: CD4+ or CD8+ T cells sorted from blood, collected in a trial of the OX40 agonist ivuxolimab. CDR3 nucleotides: TGTGCCTGGAGTCCATTAGACTGGGCCGGTCGAGGCTACACCTTC. Translating it yields CAWSPLDWAGRGYTF.